One sample yielded the 24 T cell receptor beta chains listed below, sequenced in a study of shared clonotypes between healthy human individuals. The data were produced by immunoSEQ multiplex PCR, yet TCRdb's version contains in-frame clones alone and is incomplete. The table lists some 2 million clones, approximately 95% of them singletons. Sequencing was carried out using naive CD4+ T cells sorted from blood. Regarding subset: CD45RA+ positively selected. All receptors derive from a man between 18 and 35 years old in good health.

The chain combines TRBV2 with TRBJ2-1; D might be TRBD1 or TRBD2, each matching 5 bases. The V end lost 1 base, the J end lost 4 bases, and 11 bases lay between the germline ends. The CDR3 length is 15 residues. Germline V lookup: CDR1 SNHLY, CDR2 FYNNEI. Written as DNA, the CDR3 is TGTGCCAGCAGTGAAGGAGGGGCTCAATACAATGAGCAGTTCTTC. Translation gives CASSEGGAQYNEQFF.

The rearrangement uses TRBV19 and TRBJ2-7; 7 nucleotides align to TRBD2. The V segment lost 0 bases and the J segment 0 bases; nucleotides outside the gene matches: 14. Per the germline V gene, CDR1 is LNHDA and CDR2 is SQIVND (reference sequence). The CDR3 has 19 residues. The CDR3 DNA sequence: TGTGCCAGTAGTATAGACCCGGGACTAATAGTCTCCCCCTCCTACGAGCAGTACTTC. Its translation is CASSIDPGLIVSPSYEQYF.

The sample holds one count of this clone. The V and J genes are TRBV4-1 and TRBJ2-7; 10 positions agree with TRBD2. V lost 1 base to trimming and J lost 4 bases; unmatched junction nucleotides: 13. CDR3 length equals 18 residues. Germline V gives CDR1 MGHRA, CDR2 YSYEKL. CDR3 in DNA: TGCGCCAGCAGCCAAGTTTTCGCTAGCGGGAGATGGGCATACGAGCAGTACTTC. It encodes CASSQVFASGRWAYEQYF.

This clone was seen just once. The gene calls are TRBV10-3 and TRBJ2-7; 8 bases line up with TRBD2. Per the germline V gene, CDR1 is ENHRY and CDR2 is SYGVKD. J was trimmed by 0 bases and V by 3 bases; bases with no gene match: 4. This CDR3 is built from 15 residues. The CDR3 sequence is CAISDSGGDSYEQYF. The CDR3 DNA is TGTGCCATCAGTGACAGCGGGGGCGACTCCTACGAGCAGTACTTC.

The chain couples TRBV4-1 to TRBJ2-1; possibly TRBD1 for D (6 bases). Germline-derived CDR1 and CDR2 are MGHRA and YSYEKL. Trimming took 2 bases from V and 6 from J, leaving 11 bases between them. The CDR3 sequence is 14 residues long. The CDR3 loop is CASSQQTGFNEQFF. CDR3 DNA: TGCGCCAGCAGCCAACAGACAGGTTTCAATGAGCAGTTCTTC.

This chain uses TRBV6-6 with TRBJ2-7, with a weak D call TRBD1 (5 bases). Germline CDR1 and CDR2: MNHNY and SVGAGI (reference sequence). V was clipped by 10 bases and J by 1 base, with 8 bases between them. This CDR3 has 11 amino acids. Here the CDR3 reads CATSGSYEQYF. The CDR3, as DNA: TGTGCCACTTCAGGGTCCTACGAGCAGTACTTC.

The V gene is TRBV5-1, the J gene TRBJ1-1; no reliable D call. With 4 bases removed from V and 3 bases from J, the gap between germline ends came to 16 bases. The CDR3 runs 15 residues. CDR1 SGHRS and CDR2 YFSETQ come from the germline V gene. This CDR3 is CASSPRVETDTEAFF. The CDR3 bases are TGCGCCAGCAGCCCCCGGGTCGAGACGGACACTGAAGCTTTCTTT. Full variable domain (rest looked up from reference TRBV5-1 and TRBJ1-1): KAGVTQTPRYLIKTRGQQVTLSCSPISGHRSVSWYQQTPGQGLQFLFEYFSETQRNKGNFPGRFSGRQFSNSRSEMNVSTLELGDSALYLCASSPRVETDTEAFFGQGTRLTVV.

The V call is TRBV5-1, the J call TRBJ2-7, with D tentatively TRBD1 (6 bases). This CDR3 region has 14 residues. CDR1 SGHRS and CDR2 YFSETQ come from the germline V gene. V lost 0 bases to trimming and J lost 5 bases, with 12 bases between them. CDR3 region: CASSLGRGNDEQYF. The CDR3 DNA reads TGCGCCAGCAGCTTGGGCAGGGGTAACGACGAGCAGTACTTC.

V and J are TRBV30 and TRBJ1-1; D remains ambiguous. CDR3 length: 14 residues. The ends were cut back, 0 bases at V and 5 bases at J, with 13 bases in the middle. Germline V gene sequence: CDR1 GTSNPN, CDR2 SVGIG (reference sequence). CDR3 region: CAWSVTWGGTEAFF. In nucleotides, the CDR3 is TGTGCCTGGAGTGTAACTTGGGGTGGGACTGAAGCTTTCTTT.

The sample holds a few counts of this clone. This chain uses TRBV19 with TRBJ1-2; TRBD1 aligns across 8 bases. After removal of 6 bases from V and 6 bases from J, the junction contained 18 bases not matched to a gene. Germline CDR1 LNHDA, CDR2 SQIVND (reference sequence). The CDR3 runs to 17 residues. The CDR3 loop reads CASRIVQGAKGIDGYTF. The CDR3 DNA reads TGTGCCAGTAGAATCGTGCAGGGGGCGAAAGGGATAGATGGCTACACCTTC.

The chain couples TRBV11-2 to TRBJ1-6; TRBD1 matches 8 bases. The CDR3 extends over 17 amino acids. The ends lost 5 bases at V and 9 bases at J; junction bases unmatched: 15. The germline V gene encodes CDR1 SGHAT and CDR2 FQNNGV. CDR3 coding DNA: TGTGCCAGCAGCGCACTGACAGGGGTCGCCCCTTCTTCACCCCTCCACTTT. Its protein product is CASSALTGVAPSSPLHF.

The rearrangement uses TRBV28 and TRBJ2-7; TRBD1 matches 7 bases. Germline trimming cut 6 bases from V and 2 bases from J; bases unmatched to any gene: 10. The germline V gene has CDR1 MDHEN and CDR2 SYDVKM. The CDR3 is 15 residues long. CDR3 coding DNA: TGTGCCAGCAGACTCCGTGGGACAGTCGCCTACGAGCAGTACTTC. It codes for CASRLRGTVAYEQYF.

The genes are TRBV11-2 and TRBJ1-1; 8 nucleotides align to TRBD1. Germline trimming cut 3 bases from V and 3 bases from J; bases unmatched to any gene: 6. The length of the CDR3 is 15 residues. Germline V CDR1 and CDR2: SGHAT, FQNNGV. The CDR3 is CASSFGDRKYTEAFF. DNA for the CDR3: TGTGCCAGCAGCTTTGGGGACAGGAAGTACACTGAAGCTTTCTTT.

V usage is TRBV7-9 and J usage is TRBJ2-6; D remains unclear. This CDR3 contains 15 residues. CDR1 and CDR2 from the germline V gene are SEHNR and FQNEAQ (reference sequence). V was pared by 11 bases and J by 0 bases, with 14 bases between. The CDR3 nucleotides are TGTGCCGCGATAATCCCCGACTCTGGGGCCAACGTCCTGACTTTC. Protein: CAAIIPDSGANVLTF.

The rearrangement links TRBV30 to TRBJ1-5; no reliable D call. The CDR3 sequence is 16 residues long. In germline, CDR1 is GTSNPN, CDR2 SVGIG (reference sequence). The V end lost 2 bases, the J end lost 6 bases, and 20 bases lay between the germline ends. The CDR3 is CAWSLTPPVERQPQHF. The CDR3 coding sequence is TGTGCCTGGAGTCTTACGCCCCCCGTGGAGCGTCAGCCCCAGCATTTT.

V gene TRBV19 combines with J gene TRBJ1-6; no reliable D call. The CDR3 is 11 amino acids. Per germline, CDR1 LNHDA and CDR2 SQIVND (reference sequence). V was trimmed by 9 bases and J by 7 bases, leaving 7 bases between them. CDR3 sequence (DNA): TGTGCCAGGAACATAAATTCACCCCTCCACTTT. This encodes CARNINSPLHF.

The chain couples TRBV5-6 to TRBJ2-3, with TRBD2 identical over 9 bases. The germline CDR1 and CDR2 sequences are SGHDT and YYEEEE. The CDR3 consists of 15 residues. Trimming removed 7 bases from V and 2 bases from J; junction bases left unmatched: 8. CDR3 sequence (DNA): TGTGCCAGCTACCAGCGGGAGGTTCTCACAGATACGCAGTATTTT. As protein: CASYQREVLTDTQYF.

This chain joins TRBV12-2 and TRBJ1-4. TRBV12-2 is termed a pseudogene. The CDR3 has 16 amino acids. The CDR3 region is CASRSRVGSANEKLFF. The CDR3 bases are TGTGCAAGTCGCTCTAGGGTGGGTTCAGCTAATGAAAAACTGTTTTTT.

The V and J genes are TRBV18 and TRBJ1-3; D perhaps matches TRBD1 (5 bases). The V gene's germline CDR1 is KGHSH and CDR2 LQKENI. The CDR3 consists of 16 residues. Trimming cost V 3 bases and J 0 bases, with 12 bases left between them. The CDR3 reads CASSPWDGVSGNTIYF. The CDR3 bases are TGTGCCAGCTCACCGTGGGACGGAGTCTCTGGAAACACCATATATTTT. The full variable domain, with the rest looked up from reference TRBV18 and TRBJ1-3, is NAGVMQNPRHLVRRRGQEARLRCSPMKGHSHVYWYRQLPEEGLKFMVYLQKENIIDESGMPKERFSAEFPKEGPSILRIQQVVRGDSAAYFCASSPWDGVSGNTIYFGEGSWLTVV.

The J gene is TRBJ2-7, the V gene TRBV9; 8 bases agree with TRBD2. Germline values: CDR1 SGDLS, CDR2 YYNGEE. This CDR3 spans 16 amino acids. V shed 0 bases, J shed 2 bases, and the junction held 7 bases outside the gene matches. The CDR3 is CASSVEGSGSTYEQYF. CDR3 coding DNA: TGTGCCAGCAGCGTAGAGGGGAGCGGGAGCACCTACGAGCAGTACTTC.

This CDR3 is CASSLRQGRGYTF. For the CDR3, the DNA is TGTGCCAGCAGTCTCCGACAGGGCCGAGGCTACACCTTC. The genes are TRBV6-5 and TRBJ1-2, with 7 bases that match TRBD1. The CDR3 sequence is 13 residues long. Germline CDR1 reads MNHEY; CDR2 reads SVGAGI. J was trimmed by 8 bases and V by 5 bases; bases with no gene match: 8.

The V gene is TRBV5-1, the J gene TRBJ2-5, with TRBD1 identical over 12 bases. The germline V gene encodes CDR1 SGHRS and CDR2 YFSETQ. V lost 4 bases and J lost 2; bases outside the gene matches: 6. This CDR3 has 16 amino acids. CDR3 DNA: TGCGCCAGCAGCCCGGGACAGGGGGCGATTCAAGAGACCCAGTACTTC. This sequence encodes CASSPGQGAIQETQYF.

CDR3 in amino acids: CASSEALLGGLQYF. DNA for the CDR3: TGTGCCAGCAGTGAAGCGCTTCTGGGAGGGCTTCAGTACTTC. This chain joins TRBV6-1 and TRBJ2-4; 7 bases match TRBD2. CDR1 and CDR2 from the germline V gene are MNHNS and SASEGT. The CDR3 is 14 amino acids. With 0 bases clipped from V and 11 bases from J, the junction kept 7 bases outside the gene matches.

The chain has TRBV6-5 and TRBJ2-3, with TRBD2 matching over 8 bases. Germline trimming cut 2 bases from V and 3 bases from J; bases unmatched to any gene: 4. This CDR3 is 15 amino acids long. Germline V gene lookup returns CDR1 MNHEY and CDR2 SVGAGI. DNA of the CDR3: TGTGCCAGCAGTTACGGCGGGGGGTGGACAGATACGCAGTATTTT. It encodes CASSYGGGWTDTQYF.